The 5 T cell receptor beta chains below were found in one sample sequenced in a study of identical twins. Each CDR3 protein is one row after TCRdb ran MiXCR on the 5' RACE reads. The sample yields 700,000 to 950,000 distinct CDR3 sequences, 9% to 15% seen once. This sample was also put to use in a study of yellow fever vaccine responses in identical twins.

The sample taken for sequencing was PBMCs. The receptor set was obtained from a woman under 30 in good health.

The chain employs TRBV20-1 and TRBJ2-1, with D possibly being TRBD2 (6 bases). The V and J ends lost 0 bases and 7 bases respectively, with 16 bases between them. Germline CDR1 and CDR2: DFQATT and SNEGSKA (reference sequence). This CDR3 comprises 15 residues. In DNA form, the CDR3 reads TGCAGTGCTAGAGAGGCCAGGAGGGCCCGGAATGAGCAGTTCTTC. Amino acids: CSAREARRARNEQFF.

This chain connects TRBV15 to TRBJ2-4, with TRBD1 identical over 12 bases. CDR1 is LNHNV and CDR2 is YYDKDF in the germline V gene (reference sequence). Trimming at V came to 5 bases and at J to 7 bases, leaving 12 bases not matched to a gene. The length of the CDR3 is 17 residues. This CDR3 is CATSPSGTGGSRNIQYF. The CDR3 coding sequence is TGTGCCACCAGCCCCTCCGGGACAGGGGGCAGTCGGAACATTCAGTACTTC.

The rearrangement joins TRBV5-1 to TRBJ2-2; 7 positions match TRBD1. The CDR3 loop spans 16 amino acids. V lost 4 bases to trimming and J lost 1 base; unmatched junction nucleotides: 7. Germline V gene lookup returns CDR1 SGHRS and CDR2 YFSETQ. CDR3 nucleotide sequence: TGCGCCAGCAGCCCGGGACGGACAGGGAACACCGGGGAGCTGTTTTTT. The encoded protein is CASSPGRTGNTGELFF.

J is TRBJ2-1 and V is TRBV2, with TRBD2 matching 13 bases. This CDR3 region has 19 residues. Germline V gene lookup returns CDR1 SNHLY and CDR2 FYNNEI. J gave up 0 bases and V 3 bases, and 8 bases lay outside the gene matches. CDR3: CASSDLGLAGPSSYNEQFF. In nucleotides, the CDR3 is TGTGCCAGCAGTGACCTGGGACTAGCGGGGCCGAGCTCCTACAATGAGCAGTTCTTC.

V usage is TRBV7-6 and J usage is TRBJ2-2; 8 nucleotides agree with TRBD2. V trimming: 5 bases; J trimming: 4 bases; junction bases outside the gene matches: 9. The V gene's germline CDR1 is SGHVS and CDR2 FNYEAQ. The CDR3 spans 16 residues. CDR3 in amino acids: CASSVGTSWGTGELFF. The DNA of the CDR3 is TGTGCCAGCAGCGTTGGGACTAGTTGGGGCACCGGGGAGCTGTTTTTT. Supplemented by reference TRBV7-6 and TRBJ2-2, the full variable domain reads GAGVSQSPRYKVTKRGQDVALRCDPISGHVSLYWYRQALGQGPEFLTYFNYEAQQDKSGLPNDRFSAERPEGSISTLTIQRTEQRDSAMYRCASSVGTSWGTGELFFGEGSRLTVL.